This T cell receptor (beta chain) was found in a study of CD8+ T cells in alopecia areata. Turning to the study itself: Those patients who were treated received oral tofacitinib, which was given at 5 to 10 mg twice daily for moderate-to-severe alopecia areata. Study-wide points: Among the top 100, expanded CD8+ clones, as well as scalp clonality, were significantly decreased by tofacitinib. Numerous expanded lesional clones remained in scalp and blood during tofacitinib.

Extraction and reverse transcription of RNA yielded cDNA as the sequencing template. The table came from immunoSEQ multiplex PCR; TCRdb's copy has only in-frame clones and leaves some out. Of roughly 180,000 clones listed, roughly 50% are singletons. Described treatment: oral pan-JAK inhibitor, 5-10 mg twice daily. Starting from PBMCs, sorting isolated CD4+ and CD8+ T cells. This clone was seen only a few times. Its specificity is unknown. The sequence was obtained from a human donor with alopecia areata. Sequenced material: CD8+ T cells sorted from blood, taken at week 24, from a patient treated with tofacitinib.

The CDR3 DNA reads as TGTGCCAGCCGGACCAGGGAGCCCAGTCCAGATACGCAGTATTTT. Amino acid sequence: CASRTREPSPDTQYF. The J gene is TRBJ2-3, the V gene TRBV6-1; D may match TRBD1 or TRBD2 (5 bases each). From germline, CDR1 is MNHNS and CDR2 SASEGT. Trimming removed 8 bases from V and 4 bases from J, with 19 bases in between. This CDR3 is built from 15 residues.